Detailed here is one T cell receptor beta chain. These data belong to a study of blood T cell repertoires in COVID-19. Germline CDR1 and CDR2: KGHSH and LQKENI. The germline V and J ends were trimmed by 3 bases and 3 bases, with 8 bases remaining between them. This CDR3 is built from 13 residues. The assay was immunoSEQ multiplex PCR, and TCRdb's table has in-frame clones only and misses some. The sample carries under 45,000 clones, around four fifths recorded once. Sequencing used peripheral blood. The chain uses TRBV18 and TRBJ1-1; tentatively, D is TRBD1 (6 bases). This receptor was obtained from a human donor in a cohort sampled during active COVID-19. Here the CDR3 DNA reads TGTGCCAGCTCACCGGGGGGGCACACTGAAGCTTTCTTT. Encoded protein: CASSPGGHTEAFF.